Listed below are T cell receptor beta chains from one sample, sequenced in a study of memory CD4+ T cells and cytomegalovirus serostatus. Generated by immunoSEQ multiplex PCR, the TCRdb table keeps only in-frame clones and is missing some. The sample carries around 60,000 clones, approximately 85% recorded once. The sequenced sample consisted of memory CD4+ T cells from blood. The origin of the receptors is an adult in good health and CMV-seronegative. CDR3s include the opening cysteine and the closing phenylalanine or tryptophan. A D gene is named only where the DNA matches it firmly. Only some rows state a clone size, as once, few, many or a class for expanded clones.

.,15,TRBJ2-7,.,TRBV18,CASSPPRGRGYEQYF,TGTGCCAGCTCACCACCCCGAGGTAGGGGCTACGAGCAGTACTTC
TRBD1,16,TRBJ1-3,.,TRBV18,CATRGNGQGKGNTIYF,TGTGCCACCAGGGGCAACGGACAGGGGAAAGGAAACACCATATATTTT
.,15,TRBJ1-2,few,TRBV5-1,CASSPNSPQGHGYTF,TGCGCCAGCAGCCCAAATTCCCCGCAGGGGCATGGCTACACCTTC
.,15,TRBJ2-3,.,TRBV19,CASSIGGRGTDTQYF,TGTGCCAGTAGTATAGGAGGGCGGGGAACAGATACGCAGTATTTT
TRBD2,13,TRBJ2-1,.,TRBV18,CASSRLADNEQFF,TGTGCCAGCTCACGACTAGCGGACAATGAGCAGTTCTTC
.,13,TRBJ2-1,.,TRBV6-5,CASGLLGSNEQFF,TGTGCCAGCGGACTACTAGGTTCCAATGAGCAGTTCTTC
.,15,TRBJ2-7,few,TRBV5-1,CASQRGDTSRREQYF,TGCGCCAGCCAGAGGGGGGACACCTCGAGACGAGAGCAGTACTTC
TRBD2,17,TRBJ2-3,.,TRBV5-1,CASSLSRTSGETDTQYF,TGCGCCAGCAGCTTGTCCCGGACTAGCGGGGAAACAGATACGCAGTATTTT
TRBD2,16,TRBJ2-1,once,TRBV5-8,CASSLAPSGRNNEQFF,TGTGCCAGCAGCTTGGCACCCAGCGGGAGGAACAATGAGCAGTTCTTC
TRBD2,18,TRBJ2-1,.,TRBV5-4,CASSLKRPAGGPYNEQFF,TGTGCCAGCAGCTTGAAGCGGCCAGCGGGAGGCCCTTACAATGAGCAGTTCTTC
.,20,TRBJ2-7,.,TRBV6-1,CASSAPFSPGDKRSSYEQYF,TGTGCCAGCAGTGCACCGTTTAGCCCAGGGGACAAAAGAAGCTCCTACGAGCAGTACTTC
.,11,TRBJ2-5,.,TRBV20-1,CSATSSGTQYF,TGCAGTGCTACCAGTTCGGGGACCCAGTACTTC
.,11,TRBJ2-7,.,TRBV11-2,CASSLFYEQYF,TGTGCCAGCAGCCTTTTCTACGAGCAGTACTTC
.,11,TRBJ2-7,few,TRBV2,CASSDRYEQYF,TGTGCCAGCAGTGACAGGTACGAGCAGTACTTC
.,19,TRBJ2-6,.,TRBV5-6,CASSSPGTWGDSGANVLTF,TGTGCCAGCAGCTCACCCGGCACGTGGGGTGACTCTGGGGCCAACGTCCTGACTTTC
.,15,TRBJ2-1,.,TRBV19,CASSIGQASYNEQFF,TGTGCCAGTAGTATAGGACAGGCTAGCTACAATGAGCAGTTCTTC
.,13,TRBJ2-3,.,TRBV6-4,CASSDPPTDTQYF,TGTGCCAGCAGTGACCCCCCCACAGATACGCAGTATTTT
.,12,TRBJ2-1,.,TRBV28,CASSFILFEQFF,TGTGCCAGCAGTTTCATACTTTTTGAGCAGTTCTTC
.,14,TRBJ2-2,once,TRBV7-3,CASSLTVYTGELFF,TGTGCCAGCAGCTTGACAGTATACACCGGGGAGCTGTTTTTT
TRBD2,15,TRBJ2-7,.,TRBV9,CASSVGGGRSYEQYF,TGTGCCAGCAGCGTAGGAGGCGGGAGAAGTTACGAGCAGTACTTC